The 23 T cell receptor beta chains in this list originate from one sample, sequenced in a study of PD-L1 blockade in urothelial cancer (dated by TCRdb to the late 2010s). To prepare the library, the immunoSEQ multiplex PCR assay was applied. Entries here come from immuneACCESS through TCRdb and include only in-frame sequences with V and J called. Some clones fail to appear in such tables; in the studies checked, an unresolved V gene covers under half of the shortfall, and the cause of the remainder is unknown. The sample table records roughly 120,000 clones; about four fifths of these occur just once. Roughly 3.5% of the sample is taken by the ten largest. The sample's time point label is to be understood as: pretreatment peripheral blood. Source: PBMCs, taken around atezolizumab (anti-PD-L1) treatment. The receptors were gathered from a man aged 50 to 59 with urothelial cancer.

CDR3 in amino acids: CASSLGFEGYTF. CDR3 bases: TGCGCCAGCAGCTTGGGGTTCGAGGGCTACACCTTC. The V gene is TRBV5-1, the J gene TRBJ1-2; D ambiguous. The V gene's germline CDR1 is SGHRS and CDR2 YFSETQ. This CDR3 comprises 12 residues. V was clipped by 0 bases and J by 8 bases, with 8 bases between them.

The chain combines TRBV28 with TRBJ2-7; 9 positions match TRBD1. The germline gives CDR1 MDHEN, CDR2 SYDVKM. The CDR3 totals 15 residues. V lost 4 bases to trimming and J lost 3 bases; unmatched junction nucleotides: 7. As DNA, the CDR3 is TGTGCCAGCAGTTCATTAGGACAGGGGAGCTACGAGCAGTACTTC. Translation gives CASSSLGQGSYEQYF.

The chain combines TRBV7-9 with TRBJ2-3, with 8 bases identical to TRBD2. The germline gives CDR1 SEHNR, CDR2 FQNEAQ (reference sequence). V trimming: 6 bases; J trimming: 9 bases; junction bases outside the gene matches: 5. This CDR3 spans 12 amino acids. Here the CDR3 reads CASRIGGDTQYF. In nucleotides, the CDR3 is TGTGCCAGCAGGATCGGGGGGGACACGCAGTATTTT.

The chain employs TRBV6-6 and TRBJ2-7; the D is unclear. The length of the CDR3 is 11 residues. Trimming left V 5 bases short and J 3 bases short, with 5 bases between. Germline V gives CDR1 MNHNY, CDR2 SVGAGI (reference sequence). This chain's CDR3 is CASSTYYEQYF. DNA for the CDR3: TGTGCCAGCAGTACTTACTACGAGCAGTACTTC.

The gene calls are TRBV30 and TRBJ2-7; TRBD2 matches at 12 bases. The junction had 5 bases not matched to a gene; V was cut back by 5 bases and J by 6 bases. This CDR3 has 13 amino acids. Germline V gene data show CDR1 as GTSNPN and CDR2 as SVGIG (reference sequence). The DNA for the CDR3 is TGTGCCTGGGGAGAACTAGCGGGAGGCGAGCAGTACTTC. This translates into CAWGELAGGEQYF.

The J gene is TRBJ2-2, the V gene TRBV4-1; 12 bases map to TRBD2. With 1 base clipped from V and 1 base from J, the junction kept 1 base outside the gene matches. This CDR3 contains 17 residues. The germline CDR1 and CDR2 sequences are MGHRA and YSYEKL. The CDR3 region has the DNA TGCGCCAGCAGCCAAGCGGGACTAGCGGGGAACACCGGGGAGCTGTTTTTT. This sequence encodes CASSQAGLAGNTGELFF.

The chain joins TRBV19 to TRBJ1-5, with D tentatively TRBD1 (6 bases). Germline CDR1 and CDR2: LNHDA and SQIVND (reference sequence). The CDR3 consists of 16 residues. V was pared by 8 bases and J by 3 bases, with 20 bases between. DNA of the CDR3: TGTGCCAGTGCAAGGGGGGGCGGTAATAACAATCAGCCCCAGCATTTT. Protein: CASARGGGNNNQPQHF. Complete variable domain (other parts from reference TRBV19 and TRBJ1-5): DGGITQSPKYLFRKEGQNVTLSCEQNLNHDAMYWYRQDPGQGLRLIYYSQIVNDFQKGDIAEGYSVSREKKESFPLTVTSAQKNPTAFYLCASARGGGNNNQPQHFGDGTRLSIL.

The count of this clone is one. This sequence joins TRBV7-9 and TRBJ2-5; possibly TRBD1 for D (5 bases). V lost 6 bases and J lost 4, with 15 bases in between. Germline loops: CDR1 SEHNR, CDR2 FQNEAQ (reference sequence). This CDR3 has 14 amino acids. CDR3 nucleotides: TGTGCCAGCAGTCACGGGTCAGGGCTAGAGACCCAGTACTTC. Its translation: CASSHGSGLETQYF.

This chain links TRBV28 with TRBJ2-3, with TRBD1 identical over 10 bases. The germline V gene has CDR1 MDHEN and CDR2 SYDVKM. V lost 6 bases, J lost 3 bases, and 3 bases stayed unmatched. The CDR3 covers 14 residues. The CDR3 DNA reads TGTGCCAGCAGGGGGGACAGGGGTACAGATACGCAGTATTTT. Protein sequence: CASRGDRGTDTQYF.

The chain combines TRBV30 with TRBJ2-7, with 14 positions matching TRBD2. V was clipped by 2 bases and J by 3 bases; unmatched bases: 12. The CDR3 is 18 amino acids. CDR1 is GTSNPN, CDR2 SVGIG, per germline (reference sequence). CDR3 loop: CAWSFPTSGRARSYEQYF. CDR3 bases: TGTGCCTGGAGTTTCCCGACTAGCGGGAGGGCGAGGAGCTACGAGCAGTACTTC.

The gene calls are TRBV28 and TRBJ2-7, with TRBD2 matching 14 bases. The CDR3 spans 16 residues. V dropped 5 bases and J dropped 1; count of bases not matched to a gene: 4. Germline V gene data show CDR1 as MDHEN and CDR2 as SYDVKM. CDR3 protein: CASSPGLAGASYEQYF. The CDR3 DNA reads TGTGCCAGCAGTCCGGGACTAGCGGGAGCATCCTACGAGCAGTACTTC.

The gene calls are TRBV5-8 and TRBJ2-1; a weak D match, TRBD2 (7 bases). V was cut by 4 bases and J by 8 bases, with 16 bases left in between. The germline V gene has CDR1 SGHTS and CDR2 YDEGEE. This CDR3 is built from 14 residues. CDR3 DNA sequence: TGTGCCAGCAGCCGGGGGGAACAGGGAGATGAGCAGTTCTTC. Protein product: CASSRGEQGDEQFF.

The chain carries TRBV7-2 and TRBJ2-7, with D uncertain. The V and J ends lost 4 bases and 3 bases respectively, with 13 bases between them. This CDR3 contains 14 residues. Germline CDR1 SGHTA, CDR2 FQGNSA. The CDR3 is CASSSGPSYYEQYF. CDR3 sequence (DNA): TGTGCCAGCAGCTCTGGGCCGTCTTACTACGAGCAGTACTTC.

The chain is built from TRBV12-5 and TRBJ1-2; the D is unclear. Trimming stripped 4 bases from V and 2 bases from J, with 11 bases between. Germline loops: CDR1 LGHNT, CDR2 FRNRAP. The CDR3 extends over 14 amino acids. CDR3 in DNA: TGTGCTAGTGGTTCCGGGTCGAACAACTATGGCTACACCTTC. Its protein is CASGSGSNNYGYTF.

The chain carries TRBV18 and TRBJ2-3; D possibly corresponds to TRBD1 (6 bases). V was trimmed by 0 bases and J by 4 bases, leaving 17 bases between them. Germline V gene sequence: CDR1 KGHSH, CDR2 LQKENI. The CDR3 has 17 amino acids. As DNA, the CDR3 is TGTGCCAGCTCACCACCGGTGGGGGCCTCAGGGGCAGATACGCAGTATTTT. Residues: CASSPPVGASGADTQYF.

This chain joins TRBV7-2 and TRBJ1-2; 7 nucleotides agree with TRBD1. The CDR3 extends over 15 amino acids. V was pared by 3 bases and J by 5 bases, with 9 bases of the junction left unmatched. Germline assignment: CDR1 SGHTA and CDR2 FQGNSA. The CDR3 here is CASSFSGTDTYGYTF. The CDR3 DNA is TGTGCCAGCAGCTTTTCCGGGACAGATACTTATGGCTACACCTTC.

This clone was seen once. The chain has TRBV2 and TRBJ2-7, with D maybe TRBD1 (5 bases). The germline V gene has CDR1 SNHLY and CDR2 FYNNEI. The CDR3 totals 14 residues. Trimming left V 6 bases short and J 3 bases short, with 15 bases between. CDR3 nucleotide sequence: TGTGCCAGCAGAGACGAGGACACCGGCTACGAGCAGTACTTC. Amino acids: CASRDEDTGYEQYF.

The chain employs TRBV6-6 and TRBJ1-3; D call uncertain. V was shortened by 7 bases and J by 11 bases, with 18 bases between the two germline ends. Per the germline V gene, CDR1 is MNHNY and CDR2 is SVGAGI (reference sequence). The CDR3 is made up of 13 amino acids. The DNA of the CDR3 is TGTGCCAGCATCTATATGGAGGGAAGCCCCATATATTTT. This codes for CASIYMEGSPIYF.

V usage is TRBV7-3 and J usage is TRBJ2-3; 9 positions agree with TRBD2. CDR1 SGHTA and CDR2 FQGTGA come from the germline V gene. This CDR3 is 18 amino acids long. Trimming cost V 1 base and J 1 base; bases outside gene matches: 9. The DNA of the CDR3 is TGTGCCAGCAGCTTAAAAGGCGGCAGGACTAGCGGCACAGATACGCAGTATTTT. The encoded protein is CASSLKGGRTSGTDTQYF.

The J gene is TRBJ2-2, the V gene TRBV7-3; D ambiguous. Trimming stripped 5 bases from V and 5 bases from J, with 9 bases between. The CDR3 length is 13 residues. Germline CDR1 is SGHTA and CDR2 is FQGTGA. CDR3 protein: CASSQRQTGELFF. CDR3 DNA: TGTGCCAGCAGCCAGAGACAAACCGGGGAGCTGTTTTTT.

V usage is TRBV7-9 and J usage is TRBJ1-3; a possible D gene is TRBD1 (5 bases). The CDR3 loop spans 17 amino acids. Germline V gene lookup returns CDR1 SEHNR and CDR2 FQNEAQ (reference sequence). Trimming shortened V by 5 bases and J by 3 bases, and 20 bases separated the two germline ends. This CDR3 reads CASSQIGQERGGNTIYF. The CDR3 coding sequence is TGTGCCAGCAGCCAGATCGGTCAGGAAAGGGGTGGAAACACCATATATTTT.

V usage is TRBV5-1 and J usage is TRBJ2-3; 9 bases are shared with TRBD2. The CDR3 is 14 residues long. Germline V gene sequence: CDR1 SGHRS, CDR2 YFSETQ. After removal of 6 bases from V and 6 bases from J, the junction contained 8 bases not matched to a gene. The CDR3 loop reads CASKLAGVSDTQYF. CDR3 coding DNA: TGCGCCAGCAAGTTAGCGGGAGTCTCGGATACGCAGTATTTT.

The V gene is TRBV18, the J gene TRBJ2-5; 7 bases are a match to TRBD2. Germline V CDR1 and CDR2: KGHSH, LQKENI. V lost 3 bases and J lost 3; bases outside the gene matches: 4. The CDR3 loop spans 14 amino acids. The CDR3 here is CASSPALAKETQYF. The CDR3 DNA is TGTGCCAGCTCACCTGCACTAGCGAAAGAGACCCAGTACTTC.